Below are 6 T cell receptor beta chains sequenced from a single sample in a study of blood T cell repertoires in COVID-19. Assay: immunoSEQ multiplex PCR; the TCRdb copy retains only in-frame clones and omits some. The table records around 170,000 clones, 88% of them present only once. The sequencing sample was made of PBMCs or T cells enriched from blood (not recorded which). These receptors all stem from a woman between 18 and 29 years old who had recovered from COVID-19.

This clone was observed a single time. The genes are TRBV28 and TRBJ1-2; 7 bases map to TRBD1. Germline CDR1 MDHEN, CDR2 SYDVKM. The CDR3 has 12 residues. Losses at the gene ends were 5 bases for V and 7 bases for J; bases not matched to a gene: 4. For the CDR3, the DNA is TGTGCCAGCAGTCCCAACAGGGGTGGCTACACCTTC. Translation gives CASSPNRGGYTF.

This clone was observed a single time. The chain couples TRBV2 to TRBJ2-1, with TRBD2 identical over 7 bases. The CDR3 is made up of 12 amino acids. CDR1 is SNHLY, CDR2 FYNNEI, per germline. Trimming at V came to 1 base and at J to 12 bases, leaving 3 bases not matched to a gene. The CDR3 spells CASSEDAGVQFF. For the CDR3, the DNA is TGTGCCAGCAGTGAAGACGCGGGGGTGCAGTTCTTC.

The genes are TRBV9 and TRBJ2-1, with 7 bases that match TRBD2. The V segment lost 1 base and the J segment 4 bases; nucleotides outside the gene matches: 5. The CDR3 loop spans 15 amino acids. Germline V lookup: CDR1 SGDLS, CDR2 YYNGEE. CDR3 sequence: CASSVWPSGYNEQFF. The CDR3 DNA is TGTGCCAGCAGCGTATGGCCTAGCGGTTACAATGAGCAGTTCTTC. The full variable domain, rest sourced from reference TRBV9 and TRBJ2-1, is DSGVTQTPKHLITATGQRVTLRCSPRSGDLSVYWYQQSLDQGLQFLIQYYNGEERAKGNILERFSAQQFPDLHSELNLSSLELGDSALYFCASSVWPSGYNEQFFGPGTRLTVL.

J is TRBJ1-5 and V is TRBV4-1; 11 bases match TRBD1. V was pared by 0 bases and J by 6 bases, with 4 bases of the junction left unmatched. Germline CDR1 reads MGHRA; CDR2 reads YSYEKL. CDR3 length: 16 amino acids. CDR3 sequence (DNA): TGCGCCAGCAGCCAAGAGGGACAGGGGGTGCGTCAGCCCCAGCATTTT. It translates to CASSQEGQGVRQPQHF.

With regard to this clone: This sample also contains other DNA sequences that code for the same CDR3. The V gene is TRBV3-1 (or the pseudogene TRBV3-2), the J gene TRBJ1-4; 10 positions agree with TRBD1. Germline CDR1 and CDR2: LGHDT and YNNKEL (reference sequence). The CDR3 runs 14 residues. The V and J ends lost 2 bases and 7 bases, in that order; junction bases with no gene match: 1. Here the CDR3 DNA reads TGTGCCAGCAGCCAACGGACAGGGGGTGAAAAACTGTTTTTT. Protein product: CASSQRTGGEKLFF.

The chain carries TRBV30 and TRBJ1-1; TRBD1 is a possible D gene (5 bases). CDR1 is GTSNPN, CDR2 SVGIG, per germline (reference sequence). The V end lost 6 bases, the J end lost 8 bases, and 13 bases lay between the germline ends. CDR3 length: 11 amino acids. The CDR3 DNA reads TGTGCCTGCGAGCGGGGGGTAGAAGCTTTCTTT. The encoded protein is CACERGVEAFF.